The 2 T cell receptor beta chains reported below all come from one sample, sequenced in a study of beta chain features in type 1 diabetes. The entirety of the isolated RNA underwent reverse transcription, so expressed TCRB transcripts were sequenced. TCRdb keeps only in-frame clones here, not all; method: immunoSEQ multiplex PCR. The table has roughly 150,000 clones, 9% seen once. Notes on the study in general: Shortening that was moderate but significant affected the TCRB CDR3s of Type 1 diabetes patients in all four CD4+ subsets.

These receptors have no known antigen. Sequencing used central memory CD4+ T cells from blood. The receptors were sampled from a woman aged 25 to 39 with type 1 diabetes.

This clone was counted only a few times. DNA for the CDR3: TGTGCCAGTAGTATATCCAGGGATGGCAATCAGCCCCAGCATTTT. As protein: CASSISRDGNQPQHF. This chain joins TRBV19 and TRBJ1-5; D is possibly TRBD1 (5 bases). Looked up from germline, CDR1 is LNHDA and CDR2 is SQIVND (reference sequence). CDR3 size: 15 residues. Between the trimmed V and J ends, which lost 2 bases and 2 bases, there was a span of 10 bases.

In this sample, this clone turned up once. The chain uses TRBV30 and TRBJ1-3; the D gene is possibly TRBD1 (5 bases). Trimming shortened V by 5 bases and J by 0 bases, and 11 bases separated the two germline ends. The V gene's germline CDR1 is GTSNPN and CDR2 SVGIG (reference sequence). CDR3 length: 14 residues. The CDR3 reads CAWDRGTSGNTIYF. DNA of the CDR3: TGTGCCTGGGATAGGGGAACCTCTGGAAACACCATATATTTT.